The 20 T cell receptor beta chains presented below share a single source sample, sequenced in a study of OX40 agonist ivuxolimab in advanced cancers. Sequencing was performed with immunoSEQ multiplex PCR; in TCRdb, only in-frame clones are kept and a portion is missing. The repertoire includes 100,000 to 110,000 clones, approximately 89% of them detected once, and 0.5% to 0.65% sits in the top ten. The sequencing used CD4+ or CD8+ T cells sorted from blood, collected in a trial of the OX40 agonist ivuxolimab. The receptors come from an adult with an advanced solid tumor such as melanoma, head and neck, liver or kidney cancer.

The chain carries TRBV5-6 and TRBJ1-3; 8 nucleotides line up with TRBD1. V dropped 5 bases and J dropped 6; count of bases not matched to a gene: 16. The V gene's germline CDR1 is SGHDT and CDR2 YYEEEE. The CDR3 has 17 residues. CDR3 DNA sequence: TGTGCCAGCAGTCTTACCCAGGGGGCCGAGCCTATAAACACCATATATTTT. Its protein is CASSLTQGAEPINTIYF.

The rearrangement joins TRBV5-4 to TRBJ1-4; tentatively, D is TRBD1 (5 bases). CDR3 length: 12 amino acids. V was trimmed by 4 bases and J by 8 bases, leaving 9 bases between them. In germline, CDR1 is SGHNT, CDR2 YYREEE (reference sequence). The CDR3 is CASSGDAEKLFF. The CDR3 nucleotides are TGTGCCAGCAGCGGGGACGCGGAAAAACTGTTTTTT.

The chain couples TRBV5-4 to TRBJ2-5; possible D gene TRBD1, 6 bases. CDR1 is SGHNT, CDR2 YYREEE, per germline (reference sequence). This CDR3 spans 14 amino acids. Between the trimmed V and J ends, which lost 2 bases and 2 bases, there was a span of 10 bases. CDR3 sequence (DNA): TGTGCCAGCAGCTTACCGACAGGACAAGAGACCCAGTACTTC. Amino acids: CASSLPTGQETQYF.

This clone was found once. J is TRBJ1-2 and V is TRBV6-5; D remains ambiguous. CDR3 size: 16 residues. CDR1 and CDR2 from the germline V gene are MNHEY and SVGAGI. The V and J ends lost 2 bases and 8 bases respectively, with 21 bases between them. As DNA, the CDR3 is TGTGCCAGCAGTTACGCCCCCTCCGGGTCGAGAGGCGGCTACACCTTC. It codes for CASSYAPSGSRGGYTF.

V gene TRBV10-3 combines with J gene TRBJ2-3, with 11 bases that match TRBD2. This CDR3 is built from 16 residues. The germline CDR1 and CDR2 sequences are ENHRY and SYGVKD. J gave up 3 bases and V 6 bases, and 8 bases lay outside the gene matches. The CDR3 coding sequence is TGTGCCATCAGCCCTTCGACTAGCGGGGTTACAGATACGCAGTATTTT. Its protein is CAISPSTSGVTDTQYF.

The chain recombines TRBV6-5 with TRBJ2-7; D perhaps matches TRBD1 (6 bases). The CDR3 is made up of 13 amino acids. Trimming took 5 bases from V and 2 from J, leaving 10 bases between them. CDR1 and CDR2 (germline): MNHEY, SVGAGI. This CDR3 is CASSGRGAYEQYF. CDR3 sequence (DNA): TGTGCCAGCAGTGGCAGGGGCGCCTACGAGCAGTACTTC.

The V gene is TRBV19, the J gene TRBJ2-7; D is ambiguous. Trimming cost V 4 bases and J 6 bases, with 19 bases left between them. Per the germline V gene, CDR1 is LNHDA and CDR2 is SQIVND (reference sequence). The CDR3 contains 15 residues. Here the CDR3 reads CASSTRIGQDGEQYF. The CDR3 nucleotides are TGTGCCAGTAGTACCCGAATCGGCCAGGATGGCGAGCAGTACTTC.

This rearrangement joins TRBV2 to TRBJ1-5; TRBD1 is a possible D gene (5 bases). Germline values: CDR1 SNHLY, CDR2 FYNNEI. CDR3 size: 12 residues. Trimming pared 8 bases from V and 7 bases from J, leaving 12 bases between. DNA for the CDR3: TGTGCCAGCGGAGGGGAAGAGCAGCCCCAGCATTTT. As protein: CASGGEEQPQHF.

The chain has TRBV30 and TRBJ2-7; D gene unclear. V was cut by 2 bases and J by 0 bases, with 8 bases left in between. CDR1 is GTSNPN, CDR2 SVGIG, per germline (reference sequence). The CDR3 is made up of 13 amino acids. CDR3 residues: CAWSPGHSYEQYF. The CDR3 DNA is TGTGCCTGGAGTCCCGGCCACTCCTACGAGCAGTACTTC.

The rearrangement links TRBV11-2 to TRBJ1-1, with a tentative D call TRBD1 (6 bases). The CDR3 spans 15 residues. CDR1 and CDR2 (germline): SGHAT, FQNNGV. V was clipped by 0 bases and J by 4 bases, with 12 bases between them. CDR3 DNA: TGTGCCAGCAGCTTAGATCCGGGGGCAGGCACTGAAGCTTTCTTT. Translating gives CASSLDPGAGTEAFF.

The chain couples TRBV5-6 to TRBJ2-5, with TRBD1 identical over 11 bases. The CDR3 has 16 amino acids. The V and J ends lost 2 bases and 3 bases, in that order; junction bases with no gene match: 6. Germline V gene lookup returns CDR1 SGHDT and CDR2 YYEEEE. CDR3 sequence: CASSLKDRGQEETQYF. For the CDR3, the DNA is TGTGCCAGCAGCTTAAAGGACAGGGGGCAAGAAGAGACCCAGTACTTC.

The gene calls are TRBV6-1 and TRBJ2-7; D is possibly TRBD1 (6 bases). The CDR3 length is 16 residues. Germline V gene lookup returns CDR1 MNHNS and CDR2 SASEGT. Trimming removed 1 base from V and 4 bases from J, with 17 bases in between. This chain's CDR3 is CASSEGVRTVIYEQYF. DNA of the CDR3: TGTGCCAGCAGTGAAGGGGTCCGGACAGTGATATACGAGCAGTACTTC.

The J gene is TRBJ1-1, the V gene TRBV2; D is unclear. The V end was cut by 7 bases, the J end by 1 base, with 13 bases between. Germline values: CDR1 SNHLY, CDR2 FYNNEI. CDR3 size: 14 residues. CDR3 protein: CASIIDTWNTEAFF. CDR3 sequence (DNA): TGTGCCAGCATAATAGACACCTGGAACACTGAAGCTTTCTTT.

The chain links TRBV28 to TRBJ1-1; 11 bases align to TRBD1. This CDR3 region has 17 residues. Trimming at V came to 5 bases and at J to 1 base, leaving 9 bases not matched to a gene. The V gene's germline CDR1 is MDHEN and CDR2 SYDVKM. The CDR3 nucleotides are TGTGCCAGCAGTCCCGGGGGACAGGGGGTCAAGAACACTGAAGCTTTCTTT. Translating gives CASSPGGQGVKNTEAFF.

The chain carries TRBV9 and TRBJ2-6; unclear D gene. In germline, CDR1 is SGDLS, CDR2 YYNGEE. V lost 0 bases to trimming and J lost 0 bases, with 10 bases between them. The CDR3 contains 17 residues. DNA for the CDR3: TGTGCCAGCAGCGTAGCTAACTCCGTCTCTGGGGCCAACGTCCTGACTTTC. Translated, it gives CASSVANSVSGANVLTF.

The V call is TRBV12-5, the J call TRBJ1-5; 7 bases are shared with TRBD1. CDR3 length: 15 amino acids. Germline V lookup: CDR1 LGHNT, CDR2 FRNRAP. J gave up 0 bases and V 5 bases, and 4 bases lay outside the gene matches. The CDR3 region has the DNA TGTGCTAGTGGTACAGGGGACCTTAGCAATCAGCCCCAGCATTTT. Protein sequence: CASGTGDLSNQPQHF.

The chain has TRBV7-6 and TRBJ1-5; TRBD1 might be the D (5 bases). Trimming pared 3 bases from V and 7 bases from J, leaving 13 bases between. The germline V gene has CDR1 SGHVS and CDR2 FNYEAQ. The CDR3 runs 14 residues. The CDR3 nucleotides are TGTGCCAGCAGCTTCATCCAGGGCGAACAGCCCCAGCATTTT. Encoded protein: CASSFIQGEQPQHF. The variable domain in full, completed from reference TRBV7-6 and TRBJ1-5, reads GAGVSQSPRYKVTKRGQDVALRCDPISGHVSLYWYRQALGQGPEFLTYFNYEAQQDKSGLPNDRFSAERPEGSISTLTIQRTEQRDSAMYRCASSFIQGEQPQHFGDGTRLSIL.

The chain is built from TRBV7-9 and TRBJ2-5; 9 nucleotides match TRBD2. V was pared by 5 bases and J by 2 bases, with 6 bases of the junction left unmatched. Per germline, CDR1 SEHNR and CDR2 FQNEAQ (reference sequence). The CDR3 length is 15 residues. CDR3 amino acids: CASSPGLARQETQYF. The CDR3 DNA reads as TGTGCCAGCAGCCCCGGACTAGCGCGACAAGAGACCCAGTACTTC. The entire variable domain, with the rest obtained from reference TRBV7-9 and TRBJ2-5, is as follows: DTGVSQNPRHKITKRGQNVTFRCDPISEHNRLYWYRQTLGQGPEFLTYFQNEAQLEKSRLLSDRFSAERPKGSFSTLEIQRTEQGDSAMYLCASSPGLARQETQYFGPGTRLLVL.

V and J are TRBV6-4 and TRBJ2-7; a possible D gene is TRBD2 (5 bases). This CDR3 is 14 amino acids long. Germline loops: CDR1 MRHNA, CDR2 SNTAGT. The V end lost 10 bases, the J end lost 1 base, and 17 bases lay between the germline ends. This CDR3 reads CATHSQTKSYEQYF. CDR3 DNA: TGTGCCACCCATTCGCAGACTAAATCCTACGAGCAGTACTTC.

In this sample, this clone turned up once. The rearrangement joins TRBV19 to TRBJ2-3; 8 bases align to TRBD1. V lost 6 bases to trimming and J lost 4 bases; unmatched junction nucleotides: 6. The CDR3 runs to 14 residues. The germline V gene has CDR1 LNHDA and CDR2 SQIVND (reference sequence). CDR3 loop: CASRATGEADTQYF. The CDR3 region has the DNA TGTGCCAGTAGAGCGACAGGGGAGGCAGATACGCAGTATTTT.